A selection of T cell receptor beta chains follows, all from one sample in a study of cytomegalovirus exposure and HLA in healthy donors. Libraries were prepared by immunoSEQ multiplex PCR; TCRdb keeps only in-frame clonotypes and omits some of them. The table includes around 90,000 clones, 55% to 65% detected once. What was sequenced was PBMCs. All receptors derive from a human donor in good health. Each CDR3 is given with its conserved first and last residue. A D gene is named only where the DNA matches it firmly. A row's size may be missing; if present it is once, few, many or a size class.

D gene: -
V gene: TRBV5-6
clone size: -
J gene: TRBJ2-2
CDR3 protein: CASSLRRTARNTGELFF
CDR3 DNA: TGTGCCAGCAGCTTGAGGCGGACAGCTCGGAACACCGGGGAGCTGTTTTTT

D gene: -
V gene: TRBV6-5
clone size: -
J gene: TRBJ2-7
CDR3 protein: CASSYVSAVGYEQYF
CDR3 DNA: TGTGCCAGCAGTTACGTCTCGGCGGTCGGGTACGAGCAGTACTTC

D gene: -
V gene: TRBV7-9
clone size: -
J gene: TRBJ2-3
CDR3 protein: CASSLEGHTDTQYF
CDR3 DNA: TGTGCCAGCAGCTTAGAGGGACACACAGATACGCAGTATTTT

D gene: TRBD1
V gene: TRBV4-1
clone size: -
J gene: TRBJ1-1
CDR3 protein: CASSQAVTGGFTEAFF
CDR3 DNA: TGCGCCAGCAGCCAAGCAGTAACAGGGGGCTTCACTGAAGCTTTCTTT

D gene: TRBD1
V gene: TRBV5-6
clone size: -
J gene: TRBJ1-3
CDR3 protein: CASSSDRVGSGNTIYF
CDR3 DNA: TGTGCCAGCAGCTCGGACAGGGTAGGCTCTGGAAACACCATATATTTT

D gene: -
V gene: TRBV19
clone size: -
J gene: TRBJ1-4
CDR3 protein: CASTLAGGRGEKLFF
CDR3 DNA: TGTGCCAGTACCCTGGCAGGAGGCAGGGGTGAAAAACTGTTTTTT

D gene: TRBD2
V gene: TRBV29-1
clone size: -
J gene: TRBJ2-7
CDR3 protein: CSVLMASGAAEQYF
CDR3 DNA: TGCAGCGTCCTAATGGCTAGCGGGGCCGCCGAGCAGTACTTC

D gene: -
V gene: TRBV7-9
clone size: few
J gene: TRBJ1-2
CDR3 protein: CASSLMRQVYGYTF
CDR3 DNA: TGTGCCAGCAGCTTAATGCGACAGGTCTATGGCTACACCTTC

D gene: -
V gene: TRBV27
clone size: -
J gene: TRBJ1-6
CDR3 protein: CASRVGNSPLHF
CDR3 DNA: TGTGCCAGCAGAGTCGGGAATTCACCCCTCCACTTT

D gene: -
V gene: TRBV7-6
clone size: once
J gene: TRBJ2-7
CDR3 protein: CASSLVPPGGWEYEQYF
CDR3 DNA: TGTGCCAGCAGCTTAGTCCCCCCAGGGGGGTGGGAGTACGAGCAGTACTTC

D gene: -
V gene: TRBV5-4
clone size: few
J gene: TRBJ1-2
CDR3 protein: CASSTNGNYGYTF
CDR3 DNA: TGTGCCAGCAGCACCAACGGGAACTATGGCTACACCTTC

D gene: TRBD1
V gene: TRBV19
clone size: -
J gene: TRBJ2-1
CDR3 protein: CASQFQGASVEQFF
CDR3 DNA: TGTGCCAGTCAGTTCCAGGGGGCCAGTGTTGAGCAGTTCTTC

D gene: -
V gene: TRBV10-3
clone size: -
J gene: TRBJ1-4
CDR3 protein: CAISESTVEKLFF
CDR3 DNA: TGTGCCATCAGTGAGTCCACGGTAGAAAAACTGTTTTTT

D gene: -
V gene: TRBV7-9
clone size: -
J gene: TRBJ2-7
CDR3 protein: CASSRTRGGSYEQYF
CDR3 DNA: TGTGCCAGCAGCCGCACCCGGGGTGGGTCCTACGAGCAGTACTTC

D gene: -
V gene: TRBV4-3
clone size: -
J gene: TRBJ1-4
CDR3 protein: CASSQFFTENEKLFF
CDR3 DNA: TGCGCCAGCAGCCAATTTTTCACGGAGAATGAAAAACTGTTTTTT

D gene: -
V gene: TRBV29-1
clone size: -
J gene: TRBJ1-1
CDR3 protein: CSIMTGMKSNEAFF
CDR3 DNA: TGCAGCATAATGACAGGAATGAAGTCGAATGAAGCTTTCTTT

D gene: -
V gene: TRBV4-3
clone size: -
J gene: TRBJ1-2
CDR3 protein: CASSQDLGAGYGYTF
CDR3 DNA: TGCGCCAGCAGCCAAGATCTAGGGGCCGGCTATGGCTACACCTTC

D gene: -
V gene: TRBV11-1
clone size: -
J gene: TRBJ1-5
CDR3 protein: CASSLGVAGNQPQHF
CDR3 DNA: TGTGCCAGCAGCTTAGGGGTAGCCGGCAATCAGCCCCAGCATTTT

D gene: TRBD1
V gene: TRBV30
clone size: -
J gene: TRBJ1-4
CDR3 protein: CAAPPGQGLDEKLFF
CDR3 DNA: TGTGCCGCACCACCCGGACAGGGGTTAGATGAAAAACTGTTTTTT

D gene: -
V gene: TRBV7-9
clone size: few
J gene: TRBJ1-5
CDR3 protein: CASSLQGSHQPQHF
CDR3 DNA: TGTGCCAGCAGCTTGCAGGGCTCTCATCAGCCCCAGCATTTT

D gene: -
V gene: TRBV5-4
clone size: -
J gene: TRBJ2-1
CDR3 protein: CASSLGVGTHNEQFF
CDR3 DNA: TGTGCCAGCAGCTTGGGAGTAGGGACTCACAATGAGCAGTTCTTC

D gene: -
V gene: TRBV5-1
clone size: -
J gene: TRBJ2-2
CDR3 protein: CASSETITTGELFF
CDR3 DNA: TGCGCCAGCAGCGAGACTATAACAACCGGGGAGCTGTTTTTT

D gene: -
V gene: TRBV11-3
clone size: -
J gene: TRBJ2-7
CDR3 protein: CASSENLVGLGQGSYEQYF
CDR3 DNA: TGTGCCAGCAGCGAAAACCTGGTTGGGTTGGGGCAGGGCTCCTACGAGCAGTACTTC

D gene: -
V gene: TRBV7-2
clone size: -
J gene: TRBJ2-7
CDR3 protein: CASSLEADEQYF
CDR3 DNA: TGTGCCAGCAGCTTAGAAGCGGACGAGCAGTACTTC

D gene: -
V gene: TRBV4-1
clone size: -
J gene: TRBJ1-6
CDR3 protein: CASSQDGRVNSYNSPLHF
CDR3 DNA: TGCGCCAGCAGCCAAGATGGCCGGGTAAACTCCTATAATTCACCCCTCCACTTT

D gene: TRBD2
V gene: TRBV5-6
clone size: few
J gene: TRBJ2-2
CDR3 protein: CASSRGGLDTGELFF
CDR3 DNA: TGTGCCAGCAGCCGGGGGGGGTTGGACACCGGGGAGCTGTTTTTT

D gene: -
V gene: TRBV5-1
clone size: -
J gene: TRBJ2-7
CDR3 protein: CASSPLRTTEQYF
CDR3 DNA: TGCGCCAGCAGCCCCCTAAGGACTACCGAGCAGTACTTC

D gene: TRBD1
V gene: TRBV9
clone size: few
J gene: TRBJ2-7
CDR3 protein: CASSVAPGQGEYEQYF
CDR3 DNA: TGTGCCAGCAGCGTAGCACCGGGACAGGGAGAGTACGAGCAGTACTTC

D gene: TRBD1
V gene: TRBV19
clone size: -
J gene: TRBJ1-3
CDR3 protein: CASRRTGGSSGNTIYF
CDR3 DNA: TGTGCCAGTAGAAGGACAGGCGGTTCGTCTGGAAACACCATATATTTT

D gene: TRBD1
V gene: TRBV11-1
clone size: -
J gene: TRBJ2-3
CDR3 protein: CASSLRQGYTDTQYF
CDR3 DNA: TGTGCCAGCAGCCTTCGACAGGGATACACAGATACGCAGTATTTT

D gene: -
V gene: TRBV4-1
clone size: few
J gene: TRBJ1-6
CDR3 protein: CASSQGRTVDNSPLHF
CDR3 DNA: TGCGCCAGCAGCCAAGGACGGACAGTTGATAATTCACCCCTCCACTTT

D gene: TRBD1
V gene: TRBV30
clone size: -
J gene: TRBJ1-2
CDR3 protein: CAWSATDRDYTF
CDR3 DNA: TGTGCCTGGAGTGCAACAGACAGGGACTACACCTTC

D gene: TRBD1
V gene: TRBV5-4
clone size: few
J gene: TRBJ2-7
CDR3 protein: CASSLGGQLVNYEQYF
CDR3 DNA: TGTGCCAGCAGCTTGGGGGGACAGCTGGTTAACTACGAGCAGTACTTC

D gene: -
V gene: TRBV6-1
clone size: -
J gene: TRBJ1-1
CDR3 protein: CASTIDRLNTEAFF
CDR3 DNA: TGTGCCAGCACCATAGACAGATTGAACACTGAAGCTTTCTTT

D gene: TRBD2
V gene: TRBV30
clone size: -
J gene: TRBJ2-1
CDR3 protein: CAWRGGTYNEQFF
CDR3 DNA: TGTGCCTGGCGGGGGGGAACCTACAATGAGCAGTTCTTC

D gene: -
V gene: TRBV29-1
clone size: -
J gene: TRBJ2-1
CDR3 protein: CSVGHLYNEQFF
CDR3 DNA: TGCAGCGTAGGACACCTCTACAATGAGCAGTTCTTC

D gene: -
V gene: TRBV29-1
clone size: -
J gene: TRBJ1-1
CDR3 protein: CSVERKNTEAFF
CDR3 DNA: TGCAGCGTTGAGCGGAAGAACACTGAAGCTTTCTTT

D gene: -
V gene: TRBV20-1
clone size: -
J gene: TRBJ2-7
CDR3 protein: CSASQSYEQYF
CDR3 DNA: TGCAGTGCTAGCCAATCCTACGAGCAGTACTTC

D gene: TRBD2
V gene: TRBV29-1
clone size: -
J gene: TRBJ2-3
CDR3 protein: CSGAPGGAVTDTQYF
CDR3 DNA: TGCAGCGGAGCTCCGGGAGGGGCAGTCACAGATACGCAGTATTTT

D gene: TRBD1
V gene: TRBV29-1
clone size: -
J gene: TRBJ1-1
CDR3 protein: CSVEVGQGGGAFF
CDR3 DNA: TGCAGCGTTGAAGTCGGACAGGGAGGCGGAGCTTTCTTT

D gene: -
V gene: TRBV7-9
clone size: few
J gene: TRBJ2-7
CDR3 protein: CASSRPQGQWDEQYF
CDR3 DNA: TGTGCCAGCAGCCGGCCGCAGGGCCAATGGGACGAGCAGTACTTC

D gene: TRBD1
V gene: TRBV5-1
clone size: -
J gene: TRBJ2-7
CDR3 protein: CASSSGTGPYEQYF
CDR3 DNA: TGCGCCAGCAGCTCTGGGACAGGGCCCTACGAGCAGTACTTC

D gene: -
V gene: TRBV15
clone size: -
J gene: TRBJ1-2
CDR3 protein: CATSRGLGVGDYTF
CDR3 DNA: TGTGCCACCAGCAGAGGGCTCGGTGTCGGGGACTACACCTTC

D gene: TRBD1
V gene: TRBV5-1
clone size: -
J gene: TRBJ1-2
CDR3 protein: CASSPQTGGGGGYTF
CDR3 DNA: TGCGCCAGCAGCCCCCAGACAGGGGGCGGTGGTGGGTACACCTTC

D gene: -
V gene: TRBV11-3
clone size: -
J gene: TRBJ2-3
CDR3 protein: CASSFRTADTQYF
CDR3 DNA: TGTGCCAGCAGCTTTCGTACCGCGGATACGCAGTATTTT